The rows below give T cell receptor beta chains drawn from one sample of a study of blood T cells in healthy people across ages. From the 5' RACE reads, TCRdb called clonotypes with MiXCR, one entry per CDR3 protein. The sample lists over 1,500,000 distinct CDR3 sequences; about two fifths were seen once. The sequencing sample was made of blood. These receptors all come from a human donor in good health. The CDR3 runs from the conserved cysteine through the conserved F or W. Only part of the rows carry a size: once, few, many, or a class if the clone is expanded.

J,size,V,CDR3
TRBJ1-2,many,TRBV28,CASSLVAGPNYGYTF
TRBJ1-2,.,TRBV5-1,CASSLGQGFENYGYTF
TRBJ2-7,.,TRBV5-1,CASSLGGPIMGEQYF
TRBJ2-3,.,TRBV20-1,CSAYTSGSTDTQYF
TRBJ1-2,.,TRBV4-3,CASSRVSGDYGYTF
TRBJ2-7,.,TRBV5-1,CASSLVPSGTYEQYF
TRBJ2-2,few,TRBV7-3,CASSYGQANTGELFF
TRBJ2-1,.,TRBV7-2,CASSTNWGQGEQFF
TRBJ2-1,few,TRBV20-1,CSARVGSKQFF
TRBJ2-7,.,TRBV6-6,CASKLDGTGANEQYF
TRBJ2-5,few,TRBV6-5,CASSFVSGTGSETQYF
TRBJ2-7,.,TRBV12-3/TRBV12-4,CASSHLDRVYEQYF
TRBJ1-2,few,TRBV7-2,CASSPQPTWIYGYTF
TRBJ2-5,few,TRBV6-1,CASSDGSGAETQYF
.,once,TRBV27,CASSLGPGSGQETQYF
TRBJ1-1,.,TRBV6-5,CASAGNTEAFF
TRBJ1-1,few,TRBV11-1,CASSSTVVAFF
TRBJ1-1,.,TRBV4-1,CASSPQRDSFEAFF
TRBJ2-5,many,TRBV20-1,CSARDDGGRVETQYF
TRBJ2-1,.,TRBV18,CASSRRGGPATSSYNEQFF
TRBJ2-3,.,TRBV6-6,CANSYSPDTTDTQYF
TRBJ2-1,once,TRBV14,CASSQGAAGGVHEQFF
TRBJ2-5,.,TRBV18,CASSPKIGQGEETQYF
TRBJ2-1,.,TRBV10-3,CAIRGTDNEQFF
TRBJ1-6,.,TRBV28,CASSLILGGFSPLHF
.,.,TRBV13,CASSSEFGGNEQYF
TRBJ2-1,.,TRBV5-6,CASSLGPGRSYNEQFF
TRBJ2-7,.,TRBV2,CASSVSTATYEQYF
TRBJ1-2,few,TRBV4-1,CASSHWGGQPVYGYTF
TRBJ1-1,few,TRBV28,CASSPLEGAGTEAFF
TRBJ1-6,few,TRBV7-9,CASETDESRAPLHF
TRBJ2-1,.,TRBV4-2,CASRHILGQGEEEQFF
TRBJ2-3,few,TRBV7-8,CASSKRLAGFTDTQYF
TRBJ2-5,.,TRBV2,CAGRAPSGGPETQYF
TRBJ1-2,.,TRBV4-1,CASSQEFRGDRAINTF
TRBJ2-5,.,TRBV11-1,CASSFEGGMETQYF
TRBJ2-7,few,TRBV12-5,CASGLVNPNEQYF
TRBJ1-1,.,TRBV6-1,CASSEAWVTGQNTEAFF
TRBJ1-2,.,TRBV6-2/TRBV6-3,CASSFSSGTRQGGNYGYTF
TRBJ2-1,.,TRBV7-9,CASSLADGNEQFF
TRBJ1-2,.,TRBV9,CASSVGDLTGGYGYTF
TRBJ2-3,few,TRBV7-2,CASITGQGTDTQYF
TRBJ2-1,few,TRBV7-6,CASSLATGANEQFF
TRBJ2-1,.,TRBV9,CASNPSGGANEQFF
TRBJ2-7,few,TRBV20-1,CSASPLTSGGYEQYF